This T cell receptor beta chain originates from a study of cytomegalovirus exposure and HLA in healthy donors. Study findings and constraints: The study found most TCR sequences rare, yet found some public TCRs in many donors. Productive rates of about 87% or about 30% were seen for most TCR beta V segments in an earlier analysis.

Germline V gives CDR1 SGHNT, CDR2 YYREEE (reference sequence). The CDR3 has 13 amino acids. Trimming cost V 2 bases and J 6 bases; bases outside gene matches: 2. As regards this clone: The target antigen is unknown.

Primers: 60 Vbeta forward and 13 Jbeta reverse. Generated by immunoSEQ multiplex PCR, the TCRdb table keeps only in-frame clones and is missing some. In the table there are about 270,000 clones, about 66% of which are singletons. This sequence originates from a female donor in good health and CMV-seronegative. This chain joins TRBV5-4 and TRBJ1-2; 9 positions match TRBD1. Sequencing was carried out using PBMCs. The CDR3 reads CASSLQGAHGYTF. CDR3 nucleotide sequence: TGTGCCAGCAGCTTACAGGGGGCGCATGGCTACACCTTC.